This TCR beta chain was documented in a study of human T cells and chemical hapten exposure. The V and J ends lost 4 bases and 0 bases respectively, with 8 bases between them. Germline V gene lookup returns CDR1 SEHNR and CDR2 FQNEAQ (reference sequence). The CDR3 totals 14 residues. Unique molecular identifiers were linked by the library to individual cDNA molecules. In the original processing: With a range of roughly 20,000 to 690,600, the median per sample was around 96,000 TCRs. TCRdb reanalysed the RACE reads using MiXCR and keeps one entry per CDR3 protein. TCRdb's processing, not the authors', yielded these V and J calls. The data show tens of thousands of distinct CDR3 sequences, more than 9% seen once. Specified time point: patch test 1, 2 weeks after DPC sensitization. The treatment is: therapeutic diphenylcyclopropenone sensitization with weekly scalp DPC. This clonotype was seen a few times.

The TCR was taken from a man between 35 and 55 years old with alopecia areata. Some clones in this sample may be carry-over from other donors' samples. The specimen comprised whole blood, sampled in connection with sensitization to the hapten diphenylcyclopropenone (DPC). The V and J genes are TRBV7-9 and TRBJ2-3, with unresolved D. The CDR3 DNA sequence: TGTGCCAGCAGCTCTCGCGCTAGCACAGATACGCAGTATTTT. It codes for CASSSRASTDTQYF.